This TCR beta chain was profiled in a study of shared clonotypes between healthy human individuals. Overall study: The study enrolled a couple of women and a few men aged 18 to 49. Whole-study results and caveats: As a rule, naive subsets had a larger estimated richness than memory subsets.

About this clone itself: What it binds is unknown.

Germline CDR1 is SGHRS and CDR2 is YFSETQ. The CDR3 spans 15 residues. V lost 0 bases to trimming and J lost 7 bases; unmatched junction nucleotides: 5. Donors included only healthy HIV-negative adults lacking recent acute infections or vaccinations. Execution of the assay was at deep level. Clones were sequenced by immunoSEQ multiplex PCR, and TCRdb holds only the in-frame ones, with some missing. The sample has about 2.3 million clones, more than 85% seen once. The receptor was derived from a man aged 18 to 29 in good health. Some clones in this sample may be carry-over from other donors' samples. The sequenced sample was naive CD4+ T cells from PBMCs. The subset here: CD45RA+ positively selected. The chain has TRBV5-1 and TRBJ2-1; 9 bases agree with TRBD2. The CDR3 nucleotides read TGCGCCAGCAGCTTGGATCCTAGCGGGACAAATGAGCAGTTCTTC. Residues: CASSLDPSGTNEQFF. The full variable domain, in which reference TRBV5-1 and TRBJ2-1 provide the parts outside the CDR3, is KAGVTQTPRYLIKTRGQQVTLSCSPISGHRSVSWYQQTPGQGLQFLFEYFSETQRNKGNFPGRFSGRQFSNSRSEMNVSTLELGDSALYLCASSLDPSGTNEQFFGPGTRLTVL.